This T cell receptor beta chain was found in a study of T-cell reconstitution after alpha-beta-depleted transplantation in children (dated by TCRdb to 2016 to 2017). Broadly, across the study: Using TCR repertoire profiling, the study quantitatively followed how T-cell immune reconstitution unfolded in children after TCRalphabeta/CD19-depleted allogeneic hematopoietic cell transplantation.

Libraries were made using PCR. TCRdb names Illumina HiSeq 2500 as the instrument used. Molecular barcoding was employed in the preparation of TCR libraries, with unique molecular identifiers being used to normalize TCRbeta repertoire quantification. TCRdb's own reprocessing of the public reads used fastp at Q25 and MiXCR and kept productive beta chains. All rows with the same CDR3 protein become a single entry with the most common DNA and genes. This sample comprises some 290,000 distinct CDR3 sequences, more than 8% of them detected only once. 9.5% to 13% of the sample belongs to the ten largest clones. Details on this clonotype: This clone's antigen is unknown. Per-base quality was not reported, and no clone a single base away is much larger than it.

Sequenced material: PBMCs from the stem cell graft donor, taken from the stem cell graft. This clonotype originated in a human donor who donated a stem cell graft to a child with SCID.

The CDR3 reads CASSLEGGPGNSPLHF. The nucleotides read TGTGCCAGCAGTTTAGAGGGGGGTCCAGGAAACTCACCCCTCCACTTT. The sequence joins TRBV12-3 or TRBV12-4 to TRBJ1-6, and possibly TRBD1, on 6 matching bases. The CDR3, cysteine through phenylalanine, is 16 amino acids long. Just CDR3 DNA is preserved here, 48 bases in frame from base 1. The V end loses 1 base and the J end loses 10 bases, and a stretch of 17 bases separates them.